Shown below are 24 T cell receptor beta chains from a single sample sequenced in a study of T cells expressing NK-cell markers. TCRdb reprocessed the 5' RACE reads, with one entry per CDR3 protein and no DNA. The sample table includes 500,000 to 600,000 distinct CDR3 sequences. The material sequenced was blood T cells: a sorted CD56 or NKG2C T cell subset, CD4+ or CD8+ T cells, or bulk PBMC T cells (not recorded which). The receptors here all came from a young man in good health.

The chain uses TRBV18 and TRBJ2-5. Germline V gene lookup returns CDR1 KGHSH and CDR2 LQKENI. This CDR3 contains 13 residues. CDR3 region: CASSPTLGETQYF.

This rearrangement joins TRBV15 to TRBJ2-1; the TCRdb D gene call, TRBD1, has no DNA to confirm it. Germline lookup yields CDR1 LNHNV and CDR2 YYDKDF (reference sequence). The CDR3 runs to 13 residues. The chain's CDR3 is CATNRAGQVEQFF.

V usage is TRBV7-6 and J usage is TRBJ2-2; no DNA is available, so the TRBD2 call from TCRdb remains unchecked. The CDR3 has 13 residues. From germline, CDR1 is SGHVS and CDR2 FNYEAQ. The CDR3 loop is CASSSPRTLGLFF.

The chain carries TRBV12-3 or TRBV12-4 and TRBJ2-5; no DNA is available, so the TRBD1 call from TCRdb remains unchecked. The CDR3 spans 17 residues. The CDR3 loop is CASSFGLAGPRKETQYF.

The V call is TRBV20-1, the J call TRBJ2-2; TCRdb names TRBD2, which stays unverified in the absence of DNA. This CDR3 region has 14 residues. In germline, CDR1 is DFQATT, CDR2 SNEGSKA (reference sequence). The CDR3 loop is CSAPSLVNTGELFF.

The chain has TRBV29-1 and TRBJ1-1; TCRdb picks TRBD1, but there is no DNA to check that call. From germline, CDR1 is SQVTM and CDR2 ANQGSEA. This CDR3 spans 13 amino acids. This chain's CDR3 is CSVGQGGVTEAFF.

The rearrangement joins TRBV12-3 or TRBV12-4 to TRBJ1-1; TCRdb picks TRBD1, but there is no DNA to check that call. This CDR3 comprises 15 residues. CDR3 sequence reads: CASRPARTPNTEAFF.

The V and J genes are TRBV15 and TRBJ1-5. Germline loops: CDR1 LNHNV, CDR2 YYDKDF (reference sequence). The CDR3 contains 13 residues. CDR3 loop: CATSRDQGQPQHF.

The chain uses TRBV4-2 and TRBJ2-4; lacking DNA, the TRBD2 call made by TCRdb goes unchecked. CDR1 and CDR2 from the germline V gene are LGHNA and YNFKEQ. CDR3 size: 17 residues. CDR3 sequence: CASSQDRGLGAKNIQYF.

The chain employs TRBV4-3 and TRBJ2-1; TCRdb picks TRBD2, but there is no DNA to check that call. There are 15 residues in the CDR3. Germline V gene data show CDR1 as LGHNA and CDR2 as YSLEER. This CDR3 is CASSYGTSKNNEQFF.

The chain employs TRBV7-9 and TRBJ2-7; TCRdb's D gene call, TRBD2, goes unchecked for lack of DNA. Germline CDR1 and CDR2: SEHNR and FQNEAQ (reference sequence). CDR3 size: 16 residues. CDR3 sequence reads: CASSLGGTADRYEQYF.

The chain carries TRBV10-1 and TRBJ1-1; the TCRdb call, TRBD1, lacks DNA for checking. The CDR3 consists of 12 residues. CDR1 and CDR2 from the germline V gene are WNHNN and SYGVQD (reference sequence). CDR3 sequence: CASGDIYTEAFF.

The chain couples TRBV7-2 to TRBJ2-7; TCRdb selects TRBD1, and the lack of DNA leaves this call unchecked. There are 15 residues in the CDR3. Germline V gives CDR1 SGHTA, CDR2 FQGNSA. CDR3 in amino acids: CASSFSRQATYEQYF.

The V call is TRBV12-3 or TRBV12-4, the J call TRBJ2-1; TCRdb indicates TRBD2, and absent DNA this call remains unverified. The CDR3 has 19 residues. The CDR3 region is CASSLALAGGLGSYNEQFF.

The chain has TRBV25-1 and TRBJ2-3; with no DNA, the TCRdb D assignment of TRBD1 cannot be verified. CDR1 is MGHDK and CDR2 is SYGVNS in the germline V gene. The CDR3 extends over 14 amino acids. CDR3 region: CASSARVGTDTQYF. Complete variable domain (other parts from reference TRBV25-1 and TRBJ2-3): EADIYQTPRYLVIGTGKKITLECSQTMGHDKMYWYQQDPGMELHLIHYSYGVNSTEKGDLSSESTVSRIRTEHFPLTLESARPSHTSQYLCASSARVGTDTQYFGPGTRLTVL.

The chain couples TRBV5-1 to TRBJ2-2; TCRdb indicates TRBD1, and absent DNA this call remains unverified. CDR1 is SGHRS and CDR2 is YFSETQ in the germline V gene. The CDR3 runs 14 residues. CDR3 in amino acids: CASSYRDSGGELFF.

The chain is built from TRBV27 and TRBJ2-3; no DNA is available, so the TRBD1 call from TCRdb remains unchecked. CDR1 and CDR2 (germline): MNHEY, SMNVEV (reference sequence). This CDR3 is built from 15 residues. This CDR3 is CASSLGGAVTDTQYF.

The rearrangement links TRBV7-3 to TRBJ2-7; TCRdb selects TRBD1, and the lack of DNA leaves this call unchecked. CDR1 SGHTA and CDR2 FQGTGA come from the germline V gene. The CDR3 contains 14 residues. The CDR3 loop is CASSLGGPNSEQYF.

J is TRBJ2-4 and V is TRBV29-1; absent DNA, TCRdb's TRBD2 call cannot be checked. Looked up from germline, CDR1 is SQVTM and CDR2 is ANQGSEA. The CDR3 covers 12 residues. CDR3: CSAITGGNIQYF.

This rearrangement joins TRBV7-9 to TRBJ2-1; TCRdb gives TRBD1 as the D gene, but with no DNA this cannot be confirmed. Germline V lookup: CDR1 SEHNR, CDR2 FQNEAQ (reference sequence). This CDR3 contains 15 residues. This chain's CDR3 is CASSFGDRVWDEQFF.

The CDR3: CASSFSSGYYEQYF. The chain has TRBV13 and TRBJ2-7; there is no DNA to check the TCRdb D call of TRBD2. CDR1 is PRHDT and CDR2 is FYEKMQ in the germline V gene (reference sequence). The CDR3 extends over 14 amino acids.

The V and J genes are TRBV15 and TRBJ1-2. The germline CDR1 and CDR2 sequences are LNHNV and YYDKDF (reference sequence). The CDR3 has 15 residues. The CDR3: CATSRDPSVADGYTF.

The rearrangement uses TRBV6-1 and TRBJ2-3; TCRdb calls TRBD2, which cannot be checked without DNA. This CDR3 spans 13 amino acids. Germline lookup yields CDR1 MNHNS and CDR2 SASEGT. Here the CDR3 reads CASSEGKRDTQYF.

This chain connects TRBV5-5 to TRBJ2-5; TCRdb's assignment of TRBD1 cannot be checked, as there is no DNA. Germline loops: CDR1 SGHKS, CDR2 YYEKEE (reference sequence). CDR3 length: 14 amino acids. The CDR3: CASSRPGQVETQYF.